This record looks at one TCR beta chain sequence and its context. Its antigen is undetermined. CDR3 length: 10 residues. Germline V gene lookup returns CDR1 DFQATT and CDR2 SNEGSKA (reference sequence). These data originate in a study of T cells after yellow fever vaccination. TCRdb reanalysed the 5' RACE reads using MiXCR and keeps one entry per CDR3 protein. The sample includes approximately 510,000 distinct CDR3 sequences, just over 20% seen only once; the top ten take about 16%. Study-wide results and caveats: When the response was secondary, it was weaker but reached its peak faster, day 5 versus 15.

This clonotype originated in a man between 18 and 29 years old who received the YFV17D yellow fever vaccine. The rearrangement links TRBV20-1 to TRBJ1-1; the D is unclear. The sequencing here drew on PBMCs, taken approximately 22 days after the first yellow fever vaccination. The DNA of the CDR3 is TGCAGCCTAATTGAAACTGAAGCTTTCTTT. Translating it yields CSLIETEAFF.